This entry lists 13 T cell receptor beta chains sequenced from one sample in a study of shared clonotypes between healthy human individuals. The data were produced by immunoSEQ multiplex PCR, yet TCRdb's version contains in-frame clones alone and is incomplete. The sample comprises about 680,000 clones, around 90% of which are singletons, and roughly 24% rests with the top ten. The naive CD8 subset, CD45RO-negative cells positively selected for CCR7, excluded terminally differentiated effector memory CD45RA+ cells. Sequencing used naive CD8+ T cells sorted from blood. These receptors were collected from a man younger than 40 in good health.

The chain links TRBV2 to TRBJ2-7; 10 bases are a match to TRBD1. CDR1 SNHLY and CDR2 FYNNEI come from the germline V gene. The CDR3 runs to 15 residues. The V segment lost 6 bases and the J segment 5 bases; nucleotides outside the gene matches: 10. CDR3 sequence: CASSDRGLGTNEQYF. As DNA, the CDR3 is TGTGCCAGCAGCGACAGGGGGCTCGGAACTAACGAGCAGTACTTC.

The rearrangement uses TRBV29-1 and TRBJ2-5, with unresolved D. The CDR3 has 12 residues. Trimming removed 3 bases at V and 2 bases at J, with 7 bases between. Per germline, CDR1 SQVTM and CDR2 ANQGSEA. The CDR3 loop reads CSVDKGQETQYF. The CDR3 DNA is TGCAGCGTTGACAAGGGACAAGAGACCCAGTACTTC.

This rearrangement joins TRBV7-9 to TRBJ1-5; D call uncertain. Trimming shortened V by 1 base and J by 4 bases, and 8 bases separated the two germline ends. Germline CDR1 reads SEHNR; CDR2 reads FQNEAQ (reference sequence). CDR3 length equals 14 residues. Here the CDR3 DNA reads TGTGCCAGCAGCTTAGACACAAAGAATCAGCCCCAGCATTTT. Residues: CASSLDTKNQPQHF.

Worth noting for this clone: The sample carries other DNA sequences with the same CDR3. CDR3 coding DNA: TGCAGTGCTAGAGATCTCTACGAGCAGTACTTC. It yields the protein CSARDLYEQYF. The chain carries TRBV20-1 and TRBJ2-7, with D hard to call. The CDR3 length is 11 residues. Germline assignment: CDR1 DFQATT and CDR2 SNEGSKA (reference sequence). The V and J ends lost 0 bases and 3 bases respectively, with 3 bases between them.

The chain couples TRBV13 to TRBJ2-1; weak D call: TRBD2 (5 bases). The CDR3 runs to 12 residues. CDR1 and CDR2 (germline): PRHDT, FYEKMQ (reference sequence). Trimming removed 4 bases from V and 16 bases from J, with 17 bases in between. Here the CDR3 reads CASSSRSRDKFF. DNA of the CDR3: TGTGCCAGCAGCTCCCGTAGCCGGGATAAATTCTTC.

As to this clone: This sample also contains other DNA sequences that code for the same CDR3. As DNA, the CDR3 is TGTGCCAGCAGTTTAAAGGACTCCTACGAGCAGTACTTC. Translated: CASSLKDSYEQYF. This rearrangement joins TRBV27 to TRBJ2-7; no reliable D call. The CDR3 is made up of 13 amino acids. The germline gives CDR1 MNHEY, CDR2 SMNVEV (reference sequence). V was trimmed by 2 bases and J by 0 bases, leaving 5 bases between them.

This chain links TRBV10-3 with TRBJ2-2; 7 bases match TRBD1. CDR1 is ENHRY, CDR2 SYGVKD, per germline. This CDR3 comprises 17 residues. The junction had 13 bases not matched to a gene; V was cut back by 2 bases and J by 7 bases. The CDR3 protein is CAISETRQGPAGGELFF. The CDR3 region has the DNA TGTGCCATCAGTGAGACGAGACAGGGACCCGCGGGCGGGGAGCTGTTTTTT.

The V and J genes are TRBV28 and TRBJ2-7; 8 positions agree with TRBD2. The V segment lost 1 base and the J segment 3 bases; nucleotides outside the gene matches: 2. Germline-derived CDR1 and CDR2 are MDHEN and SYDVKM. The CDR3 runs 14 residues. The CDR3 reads CASSLLGLVYEQYF. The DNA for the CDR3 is TGTGCCAGCAGTTTATTGGGACTAGTCTACGAGCAGTACTTC.

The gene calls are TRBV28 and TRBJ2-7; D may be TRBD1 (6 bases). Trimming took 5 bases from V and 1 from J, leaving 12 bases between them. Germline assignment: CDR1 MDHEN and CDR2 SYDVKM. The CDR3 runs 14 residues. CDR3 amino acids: CASSITRGSYEQYF. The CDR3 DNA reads TGTGCCAGCAGTATCACCAGGGGATCCTACGAGCAGTACTTC. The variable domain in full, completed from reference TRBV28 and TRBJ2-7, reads DVKVTQSSRYLVKRTGEKVFLECVQDMDHENMFWYRQDPGLGLRLIYFSYDVKMKEKGDIPEGYSVSREKKERFSLILESASTNQTSMYLCASSITRGSYEQYFGPGTRLTVT.

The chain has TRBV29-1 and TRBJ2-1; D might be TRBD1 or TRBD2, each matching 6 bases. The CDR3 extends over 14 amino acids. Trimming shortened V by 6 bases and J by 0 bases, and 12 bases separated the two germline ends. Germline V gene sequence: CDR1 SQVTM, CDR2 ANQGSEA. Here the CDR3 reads CSVVGGNSYNEQFF. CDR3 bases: TGCAGCGTGGTCGGGGGCAACTCCTACAATGAGCAGTTCTTC.

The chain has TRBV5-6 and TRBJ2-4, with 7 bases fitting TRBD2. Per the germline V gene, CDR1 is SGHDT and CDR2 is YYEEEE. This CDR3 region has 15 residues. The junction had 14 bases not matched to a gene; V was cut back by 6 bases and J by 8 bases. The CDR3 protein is CASNDHTTSRDIQYF. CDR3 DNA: TGTGCCAGCAACGACCACACGACTAGCAGGGACATTCAGTACTTC.

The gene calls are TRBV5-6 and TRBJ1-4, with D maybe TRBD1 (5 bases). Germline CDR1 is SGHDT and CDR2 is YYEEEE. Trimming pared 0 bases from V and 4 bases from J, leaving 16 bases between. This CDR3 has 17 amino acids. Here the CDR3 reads CASSLVGSEGSNEKLFF. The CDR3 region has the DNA TGTGCCAGCAGCTTGGTAGGATCTGAGGGGAGTAATGAAAAACTGTTTTTT.

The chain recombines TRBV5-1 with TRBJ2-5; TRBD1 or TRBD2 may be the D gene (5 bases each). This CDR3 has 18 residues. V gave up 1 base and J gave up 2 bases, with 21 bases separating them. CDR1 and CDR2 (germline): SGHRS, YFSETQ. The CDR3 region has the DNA TGCGCCAGCAGCTTGTTTGGGCAGGGAGTTCCCCCTCAAGAGACCCAGTACTTC. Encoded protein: CASSLFGQGVPPQETQYF. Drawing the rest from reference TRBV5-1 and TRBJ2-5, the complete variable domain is KAGVTQTPRYLIKTRGQQVTLSCSPISGHRSVSWYQQTPGQGLQFLFEYFSETQRNKGNFPGRFSGRQFSNSRSEMNVSTLELGDSALYLCASSLFGQGVPPQETQYFGPGTRLLVL.